This T cell receptor (beta chain) was found in a study of blood T cell repertoires in COVID-19 (dated by TCRdb to 2018 to 2020). Context from the whole study: Samples from collaborators originated in the United States, Italy and Spain and spanned both the acute and convalescent phases of COVID-19. Subjects who had been exposed to COVID-19, were actively infected with it, or had recovered from it provided the deeply sampled blood TCRbeta repertoires that made up the dataset. HLA class I and class II types, where available, came from metadata supplied by the sample provider rather than from assay-based typing. The samples were drawn from two sources: the first 160 participants of the ongoing ImmuneRACE study, and 1,254 subjects contributed by 6 global collaborators. The repertoires were released in a freely available public database meant as a resource for research on the immune response to SARS-CoV-2. A de-identified subject ID, COVID-19 status, age in years and sex were almost always included in the sample metadata. The material from the prospective study consisted of cDNA or gDNA derived from T cells, B-cell-depleted T cells, or PBMCs. The study at large found these results: The quantity of clinical and demographic metadata differed by source and by participant and was supplied without curation.

Samples from volunteer blood donors who had recovered from COVID-19 were contributed by a second Seattle source. Whole blood was collected in K2EDTA tubes by collaborating institutions according to the institutions' own protocols. For TCRbeta analysis, collaborators shipped samples in one of three forms: frozen whole blood, isolated PBMCs, or DNA extracted from either of those sample types. About this clone itself: The specificity of this receptor is unknown. Base qualities were left out, and no much larger clone turns up one base away.

The immunoSEQ Assay, a bias-controlled multiplex PCR, was used to amplify TCRbeta CDR3 regions from genomic DNA. The study's processing was this. The number of nucleated cells in each sample was estimated by amplification of reference gene primers within the assay. Sequence reads were collapsed and filtered to measure the absolute abundance of every unique TCRbeta CDR3 rearrangement. For each sample, productive Simpson clonality was calculated by taking the square root of Simpson's diversity index across productive rearrangements. TCRdb obtained this table from immuneACCESS and retained in-frame rearrangements with V and J assigned. These tables miss some clones; where compared with another copy, unresolved V genes account for less than half of the shortfall, and the remainder is unexplained. That table furnishes V, J and clone size, whereas the DNA furnished D and trimming. A total of roughly 250,000 clones appear in this sample, around nine tenths of them only once. The top ten hold over 7.5% of the sample.

CDR1 SEHNR and CDR2 FQNEAQ are derived from the germline V gene (reference sequence). V lost 5 bases and J lost 9 bases; the stretch between them is 17 bases long. The CDR3 goes from the cysteine to the phenylalanine over 14 residues. Solely the CDR3 DNA is kept, with 42 bases framed from the first base. The sequence was obtained from a man in his forties who had recovered from COVID-19. Sequenced sample: peripheral blood. The chain couples TRBV7-9 to TRBJ2-1; TRBD2 is a weak D gene call, 6 bases matching. The nucleotide sequence is TGTGCCAGCAGCGTCGGACCCCGGGGGTCTGAGCAGTTCTTC. This encodes CASSVGPRGSEQFF.